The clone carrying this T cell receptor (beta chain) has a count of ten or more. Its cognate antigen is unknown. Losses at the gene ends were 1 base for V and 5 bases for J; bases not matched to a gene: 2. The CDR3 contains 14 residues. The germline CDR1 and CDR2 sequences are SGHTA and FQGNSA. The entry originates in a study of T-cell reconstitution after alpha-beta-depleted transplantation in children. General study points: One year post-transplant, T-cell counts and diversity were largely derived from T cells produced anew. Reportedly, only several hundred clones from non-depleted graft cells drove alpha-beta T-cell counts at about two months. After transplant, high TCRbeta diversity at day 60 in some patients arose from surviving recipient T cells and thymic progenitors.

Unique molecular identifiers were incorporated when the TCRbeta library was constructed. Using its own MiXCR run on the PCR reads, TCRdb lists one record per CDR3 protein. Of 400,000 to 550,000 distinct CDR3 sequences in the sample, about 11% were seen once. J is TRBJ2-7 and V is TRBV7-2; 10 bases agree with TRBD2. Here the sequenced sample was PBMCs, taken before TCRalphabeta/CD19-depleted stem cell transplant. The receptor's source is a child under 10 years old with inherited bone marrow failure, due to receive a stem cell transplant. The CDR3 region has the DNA TGTGCCAGCAGCTTAGTACTAGCGGGGAACGAGCAGTACTTC. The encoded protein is CASSLVLAGNEQYF.